Below, one T cell receptor beta chain is given with its context. Its antigen is as yet unknown. A 10-day culture period preceded the isolation of CD4+ T cells. This sample stems from a study of vaccination effects on CD4 cells after COVID-19. Clones were read by immunoSEQ multiplex PCR, and TCRdb kept only the in-frame ones, dropping some. The table lists 45,000 or so clones, about 70% of them singletons, with 8.6% in the top ten. Whole-study results and caveats: Late in the post-vaccination period, infection-induced and vaccine-induced clones underwent marked clonal contraction.

The germline CDR1 and CDR2 sequences are MDHEN and SYDVKM. V dropped 6 bases and J dropped 4; count of bases not matched to a gene: 12. This CDR3 has 16 residues. The chain couples TRBV28 to TRBJ2-7; 10 bases align to TRBD2. The source material was CD4+ T cells from PBMCs cultured without peptide, sampled before COVID-19 vaccination. The receptor's source is a human donor who had a prior SARS-CoV-2 infection. The CDR3 protein is CASSPGTSAQRYEQYF. The CDR3, as DNA: TGTGCCAGCAGCCCCGGGACTAGCGCTCAGAGATACGAGCAGTACTTC.